The 16 T cell receptor beta chains below were found in one sample sequenced in a study of tumor-infiltrating lymphocytes in glioblastoma multiforme. Three nested ARM-PCR rounds with V-beta and C-beta primers built TCRB libraries. TCRdb reprocessed the multiplex PCR reads with MiXCR, giving one entry per CDR3 protein. The data contain about 9,000 distinct CDR3 sequences, 74% of them singletons. Sequencing was done on a sample of brain tumor tissue. The receptors here all came from a male donor with glioblastoma.

With respect to this clonotype: This CDR3 is missing its conserved last phenylalanine or tryptophan, likely due to a read error. V is TRBV11-2 and J is TRBJ1-1, with D unresolved. Germline V gene data show CDR1 as SGHAT and CDR2 as FQNNGV. V lost 3 bases and J lost 1, with 6 bases in between. The CDR3 consists of 13 residues. CDR3 nucleotides: TGTGCCAGCAGCTTGGCAGGGAACACTGAAGCTTTCCTT. This sequence encodes CASSLAGNTEAFL.

This clonotype was observed once. The chain joins TRBV6-5 to TRBJ2-1, with D possibly being TRBD2 (6 bases). With 9 bases removed from V and 6 bases from J, the gap between germline ends came to 18 bases. Germline-derived CDR1 and CDR2 are MNHEY and SVGAGI. The CDR3 is 14 amino acids. The CDR3 protein is CASWGGAMPNEQFF. CDR3 coding DNA: TGTGCCAGTTGGGGCGGGGCTATGCCCAATGAGCAGTTCTTC.

This clonotype was counted only a few times. This sequence joins TRBV20-1 and TRBJ1-1, with 7 bases aligning to TRBD1. CDR1 and CDR2 from the germline V gene are DFQATT and SNEGSKA (reference sequence). J lost 4 bases, V lost 0 bases, and 8 bases had no gene match. CDR3 length: 15 residues. The CDR3 spells CSARDGGTVVTEAFF. Written as DNA, the CDR3 is TGCAGTGCTAGAGATGGTGGGACAGTGGTCACTGAAGCTTTCTTT.

The chain has TRBV11-2 and TRBJ2-3, with 8 bases identical to TRBD2. Germline V gives CDR1 SGHAT, CDR2 FQNNGV. V dropped 4 bases and J dropped 3; count of bases not matched to a gene: 15. The CDR3 totals 18 residues. As DNA, the CDR3 is TGTGCCAGCAGCTATCCGGGACTAGGAGGGCCATTGACAGATACGCAGTATTTT. Protein product: CASSYPGLGGPLTDTQYF.

There are a few counts of this clonotype. V gene TRBV29-1 combines with J gene TRBJ2-5, with 13 positions matching TRBD2. Germline trimming cut 6 bases from V and 4 bases from J; bases unmatched to any gene: 14. Germline CDR1 SQVTM, CDR2 ANQGSEA. This CDR3 comprises 17 residues. The CDR3 here is CSVRTSGRPRGRETQYF. Written as DNA, the CDR3 is TGCAGCGTGAGGACTAGCGGGAGACCCAGGGGGCGAGAGACCCAGTACTTC.

This clonotype was observed a handful of times. The genes are TRBV4-3 and TRBJ2-7; 13 nucleotides match TRBD2. The CDR3 totals 15 residues. CDR1 and CDR2 from the germline V gene are LGHNA and YSLEER. J was trimmed by 2 bases and V by 4 bases; bases with no gene match: 2. Here the CDR3 DNA reads TGCGCCAGCAGCCTCGGGACTAGCGGGACCTACGAGCAGTACTTC. Encoded protein: CASSLGTSGTYEQYF.

About this clonotype itself: The germline gene is not matched at one end of the junction; a read error may be the cause. This chain joins TRBV4-1 and TRBJ1-1, with D unresolved. The CDR3 covers 13 residues. Germline CDR1 MGHRA, CDR2 YSYEKL. CDR3: CGSSPEISTEAFF. CDR3 bases: TGCGGCAGCAGCCCAGAGATTTCGACTGAAGCCTTCTTT.

This clonotype was recorded a few times. A read error may produce the germline difference seen at one junction end. The chain combines TRBV10-3 with TRBJ2-5; D not resolved. This CDR3 spans 14 amino acids. CDR1 and CDR2 from the germline V gene are ENHRY and SYGVKD. This chain's CDR3 is CAISPVADQETQYF. In nucleotides, the CDR3 is TGTGCCATCAGTCCCGTCGCGGACCAGGAGACCCAGTACTTC.

The rearrangement uses TRBV11-2 and TRBJ2-1; 8 bases line up with TRBD2. Germline trimming cut 8 bases from V and 11 bases from J; bases unmatched to any gene: 14. This CDR3 has 14 residues. CDR1 SGHAT and CDR2 FQNNGV come from the germline V gene. CDR3 protein: CASGGPGRAVQQFF. CDR3 in DNA: TGTGCCAGCGGGGGCCCCGGGAGGGCCGTCCAGCAGTTCTTC.

Of note for this clonotype: One end of the junction is discordant with germline, which a read error may explain. The chain links TRBV5-1 to TRBJ2-7; tentative D call: TRBD2 (5 bases). The CDR3 loop spans 15 amino acids. In germline, CDR1 is SGHRS, CDR2 YFSETQ. The CDR3, as DNA: TGCGCCAGCAGCTTGGATACTAGTGGAACCTACGATCAGTACTTC. This gives the protein CASSLDTSGTYDQYF. The whole variable domain, remainder taken from reference TRBV5-1 and TRBJ2-7, is KAGVTQTPRYLIKTRGQQVTLSCSPISGHRSVSWYQQTPGQGLQFLFEYFSETQRNKGNFPGRFSGRQFSNSRSEMNVSTLELGDSALYLCASSLDTSGTYDQYFGPGTRLTVT.

This clonotype is medium-sized within its sample. The chain recombines TRBV5-1 with TRBJ2-7, with D perhaps TRBD1 (6 bases). There are 14 residues in the CDR3. Trimming left V 5 bases short and J 2 bases short, with 14 bases between. Germline V gene lookup returns CDR1 SGHRS and CDR2 YFSETQ. CDR3 sequence reads: CASRFAGDPYEQYF. CDR3 nucleotide sequence: TGCGCCAGCAGATTCGCAGGGGACCCCTACGAGCAGTACTTC.

This clonotype was counted once. CDR3 in DNA: TGTGCCAGCAGTCCATCGACTAGCAGTGGCTACGAGCAGTACTTC. Its protein product is CASSPSTSSGYEQYF. V usage is TRBV2 and J usage is TRBJ2-7, with 7 bases fitting TRBD2. The germline CDR1 and CDR2 sequences are SNHLY and FYNNEI. Unmatched junction bases numbered 10, after V lost 5 bases and J lost 3 bases. The CDR3 totals 15 residues.

The chain links TRBV14 to TRBJ2-5; no clear D gene. V dropped 4 bases and J dropped 1 base, with 13 bases sitting between them. Germline V lookup: CDR1 SGHDN, CDR2 FVKESK. The CDR3 runs 15 residues. CDR3 DNA: TGTGCCAGCAGCCTGATGAGGACCCCCCAAGAGACCCAGTACTTC. It codes for CASSLMRTPQETQYF.

V and J are TRBV6-2 or TRBV6-3 and TRBJ2-3, with TRBD2 as a possible D gene (5 bases). The V and J ends lost 4 bases and 8 bases respectively, with 19 bases between them. The CDR3 is 15 residues long. Germline V CDR1 and CDR2: MNHEY, SVGEGT. CDR3 protein: CASSFRVPAVGTQYF. As DNA, the CDR3 is TGTGCCAGCAGTTTTAGGGTCCCAGCGGTTGGTACGCAGTATTTT.

Worth noting for this clonotype: The CDR3 end shows no conserved phenylalanine or tryptophan, and so a read error is likely. It is unclear where the CDR3 begins or ends on the DNA, so no DNA is shown, and the CDR3 is as TCRdb lists it. The chain carries TRBV30 and TRBJ2-6; the DNA was not used to check the table's D call, TRBD2. The length of the CDR3 is 15 amino acids, counting both ends. CDR1 and CDR2 from the germline V gene are GTSNPN and SVGIG (reference sequence). The CDR3 is CAWSMEGPGANVPTS.

The V and J genes are TRBV11-2 and TRBJ1-4; 7 bases align to TRBD1. The J segment lost 6 bases and the V segment lost 1 base, leaving 5 bases of the junction unmatched. CDR3 size: 15 residues. The V gene's germline CDR1 is SGHAT and CDR2 FQNNGV. The CDR3 loop is CASSLGLGQHEKLFF. The CDR3 DNA is TGTGCCAGCAGCTTAGGTTTGGGACAGCATGAAAAACTGTTTTTT.